These 18 T cell receptor beta chains share one sample of origin, sequenced in a study of patients and donors after allogeneic stem cell transplantation (dated by TCRdb to 2020 to 2022). Library preparation was by RT-PCR. Sequencing used a NextSeq 550. TCRdb reprocessing: public reads trimmed at Q25 with fastp, clones called with MiXCR, in-frame beta chains kept. Here each entry gathers all rows of one CDR3 protein and keeps the most common genes and DNA. This sample holds approximately 200,000 distinct CDR3 sequences; less than 15% were observed only once. The top ten clones comprise 11% of the sample. Sequenced sample: blood, either unsorted or a sorted T cell fraction (not recorded which). The source of these receptors is a human donor who was either an allogeneic HSCT recipient or a stem cell or donor lymphocyte infusion donor (not recorded which). It is not recorded whose cells these are; they may come from a transplant donor.

This clonotype was detected many times. The genes are TRBV4-2 and TRBJ1-2; TRBD1 agrees at 7 bases. Trimming cost V 6 bases and J 0 bases; bases outside gene matches: 19. The CDR3 is 19 amino acids. Germline-derived CDR1 and CDR2 are LGHNA and YNFKEQ. CDR3 sequence reads: CASSSKLRDRVLSNYGYTF. CDR3 nucleotides: TGTGCCAGCAGTTCAAAACTTCGGGACAGAGTACTATCTAACTATGGCTACACCTTC.

This clonotype has a count of ten or more. The chain links TRBV5-1 to TRBJ1-1; 7 bases fit TRBD1. V shed 5 bases, J shed 0 bases, and the junction held 13 bases outside the gene matches. The CDR3 sequence is 17 residues long. The V gene's germline CDR1 is SGHRS and CDR2 YFSETQ. Here the CDR3 DNA reads TGCGCCAGCAGACATCGTGGGACAGCCACCTTGAACACTGAAGCTTTCTTT. This codes for CASRHRGTATLNTEAFF.

There are a few counts of this clonotype. V usage is TRBV5-1 and J usage is TRBJ1-1, with D possibly matching TRBD1 (5 bases). The ends were cut back, 2 bases at V and 1 base at J, with 9 bases in the middle. The CDR3 has 14 residues. Per germline, CDR1 SGHRS and CDR2 YFSETQ. CDR3 sequence reads: CASSFSTGNTEAFF. As DNA, the CDR3 is TGCGCCAGCAGCTTCAGTACAGGGAACACTGAAGCTTTCTTT.

This clonotype was observed a handful of times. The V and J genes are TRBV20-1 and TRBJ1-2; tentative D call: TRBD1 (6 bases). Germline CDR1 DFQATT, CDR2 SNEGSKA (reference sequence). Trimming cost V 4 bases and J 1 base, with 16 bases left between them. The CDR3 covers 15 residues. The CDR3 loop reads CSAKPPRGDNYGYTF. CDR3 in DNA: TGCAGTGCTAAGCCACCTAGGGGGGATAACTATGGCTACACCTTC.

In its sample, this clonotype was seen many times. The V call is TRBV5-1, the J call TRBJ2-1; D ambiguous. The CDR3 is 13 residues long. V lost 6 bases to trimming and J lost 5 bases, with 12 bases between them. The germline V gene has CDR1 SGHRS and CDR2 YFSETQ. The CDR3 protein is CASKTLGNNEQFF. CDR3 sequence (DNA): TGCGCCAGCAAAACCCTAGGGAACAATGAGCAGTTCTTC.

This chain uses TRBV12-3 or TRBV12-4 with TRBJ2-6; TRBD2 aligns across 7 bases. The CDR3 covers 17 residues. Losses at the gene ends were 0 bases for V and 1 base for J; bases not matched to a gene: 3. The CDR3 DNA reads as TGTGCCAGCAGTTTAGCCCGGACTAGTTCTGGGGCCAACGTCCTGACTTTC. It yields the protein CASSLARTSSGANVLTF.

This chain links TRBV28 with TRBJ2-5; TRBD2 matches at 9 bases. Germline V gene sequence: CDR1 MDHEN, CDR2 SYDVKM. There are 15 residues in the CDR3. The ends lost 8 bases at V and 6 bases at J; junction bases unmatched: 13. This CDR3 is CASSFSGSVLKTQYF. The CDR3 region has the DNA TGTGCCAGCTCCTTTAGCGGGAGTGTTTTAAAGACCCAGTACTTC.

The J gene is TRBJ2-3, the V gene TRBV10-3; D gene uncertain. Germline values: CDR1 ENHRY, CDR2 SYGVKD. Trimming took 2 bases from V and 4 from J, leaving 10 bases between them. This CDR3 is built from 14 residues. The CDR3 is CAISEEMGADTQYF. The DNA of the CDR3 is TGTGCCATCAGTGAGGAAATGGGCGCAGATACGCAGTATTTT.

The rearrangement uses TRBV5-4 and TRBJ1-2; weak D call: TRBD1 (5 bases). The V end was cut by 4 bases, the J end by 14 bases, with 15 bases between. CDR3 length equals 11 residues. Germline CDR1 SGHNT, CDR2 YYREEE (reference sequence). The CDR3 is CASSQGEGCTF. The CDR3 DNA is TGTGCCAGCAGCCAAGGGGAGGGGTGTACCTTC. Full variable domain (remainder filled in from reference TRBV5-4 and TRBJ1-2): ETGVTQSPTHLIKTRGQQVTLRCSSQSGHNTVSWYQQALGQGPQFIFQYYREEENGRGNFPPRFSGLQFPNYSSELNVNALELDDSALYLCASSQGEGCTFGSGTRLTVV.

This clonotype was counted ten times or more. The chain couples TRBV29-1 to TRBJ2-5, with D perhaps matching TRBD1 (6 bases). The length of the CDR3 is 13 residues. V was clipped by 6 bases and J by 3 bases, with 14 bases between them. In germline, CDR1 is SQVTM, CDR2 ANQGSEA. Here the CDR3 DNA reads TGCAGCGTGTCCGGAGCAGGGGAAGAGACCCAGTACTTC. Translated, it gives CSVSGAGEETQYF.

The chain uses TRBV20-1 and TRBJ2-5; 14 bases align to TRBD2. The J segment lost 5 bases and the V segment lost 4 bases, leaving 6 bases of the junction unmatched. Germline V gene data show CDR1 as DFQATT and CDR2 as SNEGSKA (reference sequence). This CDR3 region has 15 residues. DNA for the CDR3: TGCAGTGCTACCGGGACTAGCGGGAGAAGCGAGACCCAGTACTTC. As protein: CSATGTSGRSETQYF.

The V gene is TRBV7-3, the J gene TRBJ2-2; 10 bases agree with TRBD1. The CDR3 extends over 15 amino acids. V was clipped by 6 bases and J by 3 bases; unmatched bases: 4. CDR1 and CDR2 (germline): SGHTA, FQGTGA. Here the CDR3 DNA reads TGTGCCAGCAGGCTGACAGGGGGCCACACCGGGGAGCTGTTTTTT. This codes for CASRLTGGHTGELFF.

The J gene is TRBJ2-4, the V gene TRBV19; no definite D call. V lost 9 bases, J lost 2 bases, and 17 bases lay in between. The germline V gene has CDR1 LNHDA and CDR2 SQIVND (reference sequence). This CDR3 comprises 15 residues. The CDR3 spells CASHGQDKSKNIQYF. For the CDR3, the DNA is TGTGCCAGCCATGGTCAAGACAAATCCAAAAACATTCAGTACTTC.

This clonotype came up many times. The genes are TRBV27 and TRBJ2-7; D not certain. The CDR3 is made up of 15 amino acids. Germline assignment: CDR1 MNHEY and CDR2 SMNVEV (reference sequence). The V gene lost 2 bases and the J gene lost 0 bases, with 11 bases spanning the gap. CDR3 protein: CASSLGPDDSYEQYF. The CDR3, as DNA: TGTGCCAGCAGTTTAGGGCCGGATGACTCCTACGAGCAGTACTTC.

This clonotype has ten or more counts. The junction does not match germline at one end; this may be a read error. The CDR3 sequence is CASSDPRGQVAF. CDR3 coding DNA: TGTGCCAGCTCAGACCCCAGGGGACAGGTCGCTTTT. This chain links TRBV6-5 with TRBJ1-4, with 8 bases that match TRBD1. Germline V CDR1 and CDR2: MNHEY, SVGAGI. This CDR3 has 12 residues.

The chain employs TRBV7-3 and TRBJ2-3; tentatively, D is TRBD2 (6 bases). Trimming pared 5 bases from V and 0 bases from J, leaving 12 bases between. The CDR3 length is 15 residues. CDR1 is SGHTA, CDR2 FQGTGA, per germline. This CDR3 reads CASSPAGTSTDTQYF. CDR3 in DNA: TGTGCCAGCAGCCCAGCGGGTACTAGCACAGATACGCAGTATTTT.

This clonotype was seen ten or more times. This chain joins TRBV2 and TRBJ2-5; 8 bases fit TRBD1. The CDR3 sequence is 16 residues long. Germline loops: CDR1 SNHLY, CDR2 FYNNEI. J lost 1 base, V lost 0 bases, and 4 bases had no gene match. The CDR3 nucleotides are TGTGCCAGCAGTGAAGCCGGACAGGGACTCCAAGAGACCCAGTACTTC. Amino acids: CASSEAGQGLQETQYF. The entire variable domain, with the rest obtained from reference TRBV2 and TRBJ2-5, is as follows: EPEVTQTPSHQVTQMGQEVILRCVPISNHLYFYWYRQILGQKVEFLVSFYNNEISEKSEIFDDQFSVERPDGSNFTLKIRSTKLEDSAMYFCASSEAGQGLQETQYFGPGTRLLVL.

This clonotype was recorded at least ten times. The V call is TRBV6-2 or TRBV6-3, the J call TRBJ2-1, with D tentatively TRBD1 or TRBD2 (5 bases each). The V end lost 8 bases, the J end lost 6 bases, and 14 bases lay between the germline ends. The CDR3 runs 13 residues. CDR1 MNHEY and CDR2 SVGEGT come from the germline V gene. CDR3 sequence (DNA): TGTGCCAGCCGTCGGGACGGACTCAATGAGCAGTTCTTC. Its protein product is CASRRDGLNEQFF.